One TCR beta chain is described in this entry. This sample is drawn from a study of T cell changes during pregnancy in multiple sclerosis. Germline V gives CDR1 SQVTM, CDR2 ANQGSEA. Unmatched junction bases numbered 7, after V lost 7 bases and J lost 2 bases. The CDR3 contains 13 residues. Only in-frame clones appear in the TCRdb table, and some are missing; sequencing was by immunoSEQ multiplex PCR. The table records roughly 12,000 clones, about 88% of them present only once. The rearrangement joins TRBV29-1 to TRBJ2-7, with 8 bases fitting TRBD2. Sequenced here: CD8+ T cells from peripheral blood mononuclear cells, sampled in the second trimester of pregnancy. The receptor was isolated from a female donor in good health, enrolled as a control in a pregnancy study. The CDR3 DNA reads TGCAGCGCCCATAGCGGGACGACCTACGAGCAGTACTTC. Amino acid sequence: CSAHSGTTYEQYF.